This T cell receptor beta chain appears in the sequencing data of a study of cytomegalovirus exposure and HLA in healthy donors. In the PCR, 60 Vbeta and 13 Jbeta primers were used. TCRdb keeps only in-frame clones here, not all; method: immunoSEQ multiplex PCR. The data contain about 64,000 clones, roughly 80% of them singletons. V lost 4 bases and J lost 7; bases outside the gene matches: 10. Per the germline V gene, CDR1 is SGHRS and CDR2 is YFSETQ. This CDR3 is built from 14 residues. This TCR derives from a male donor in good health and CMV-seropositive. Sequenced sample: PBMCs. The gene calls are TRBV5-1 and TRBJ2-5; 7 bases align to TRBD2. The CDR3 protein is CASSLSGGVGTQYF. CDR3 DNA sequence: TGCGCCAGCAGCCTTTCGGGGGGAGTCGGGACCCAGTACTTC. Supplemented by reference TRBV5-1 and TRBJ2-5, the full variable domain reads KAGVTQTPRYLIKTRGQQVTLSCSPISGHRSVSWYQQTPGQGLQFLFEYFSETQRNKGNFPGRFSGRQFSNSRSEMNVSTLELGDSALYLCASSLSGGVGTQYFGPGTRLLVL.